These T cell receptor beta chains were read from a single sample in a study of early T cells in non-severe SARS-CoV-2 infection. TCRdb independently ran MiXCR on the 5' RACE reads; one entry per CDR3 protein. The table lists about 19,000 distinct CDR3 sequences, roughly 4.3% of them singletons. The sequencing sample was made of whole blood. These receptors came from an adult who was a healthcare worker with PCR-confirmed SARS-CoV-2 infection or an uninfected control (not recorded which). Both conserved end residues are part of each CDR3. The D gene is left open where the match is weak. Clone size appears in some rows only: once, few, many, or a class for an expanded clone.

len,j_gene,v_gene,abundance,d_gene,CDR3aa,CDR3nt
13,TRBJ1-2,TRBV12-3/TRBV12-4,many,NA,CASSPNPESGYTF,TGTGCCAGCAGCCCGAACCCCGAAAGTGGCTACACCTTC
17,TRBJ2-7,TRBV6-1,many,NA,CASSLSGAGDSAYEQYF,TGTGCCAGCAGTTTATCGGGGGCGGGGGACTCTGCCTACGAGCAGTACTTC
15,TRBJ2-1,TRBV29-1,many,TRBD1,CSARQGGAVRDEQFF,TGCAGCGCCCGACAGGGGGGTGCGGTAAGGGATGAGCAGTTCTTC
15,TRBJ2-3,TRBV5-1,many,NA,CASSLEGATTDTQYF,TGCGCCAGCAGCTTGGAAGGGGCAACCACAGATACGCAGTATTTT
18,TRBJ1-6,TRBV20-1,many,TRBD1,CSARSSGTGKKHNSPLHF,TGCAGTGCTAGAAGTTCCGGGACAGGGAAAAAACATAATTCACCCCTCCACTTT
17,TRBJ2-1,TRBV20-1,many,TRBD2,CSAKISSPGLASNEQFF,TGCAGTGCTAAGATATCCTCCCCGGGACTAGCCTCGAATGAGCAGTTCTTC
13,TRBJ1-4,TRBV11-2,many,NA,CASARGANEKLFF,TGTGCCAGCGCCCGGGGGGCGAATGAAAAACTGTTTTTT
13,TRBJ2-1,TRBV6-1,medium-sized,NA,CASSGLSGNEQFF,TGTGCCAGCAGTGGCCTTAGCGGCAATGAGCAGTTCTTC
16,TRBJ1-2,TRBV7-2,many,TRBD1,CASSLGGRGTVYGYTF,TGTGCCAGCAGCTTAGGGGGAAGGGGGACAGTCTATGGCTACACCTTC
16,TRBJ1-6,TRBV5-3,many,NA,CARSTCGCSYNSPLHF,TGTGCCAGAAGCACCTGTGGCTGTTCCTATAATTCACCCCTCCACTTT
13,TRBJ2-1,TRBV12-3/TRBV12-4,many,TRBD1,CASSWTGDNEQFF,TGTGCCAGCAGTTGGACAGGGGACAATGAGCAGTTCTTC
14,TRBJ1-2,TRBV12-3/TRBV12-4,many,NA,CASSRQVGVDGYTF,TGTGCCAGCAGTCGCCAAGTCGGGGTGGATGGCTACACCTTC
15,TRBJ1-4,TRBV29-1,many,NA,CSVLQGGGVGEKLFF,TGCAGCGTCTTACAGGGAGGCGGCGTTGGTGAAAAACTGTTTTTT
14,TRBJ2-3,TRBV6-4,NA,TRBD2,CASSSSGGADTQYF,TGTGCCAGCAGTTCCAGCGGGGGGGCAGATACGCAGTATTTT